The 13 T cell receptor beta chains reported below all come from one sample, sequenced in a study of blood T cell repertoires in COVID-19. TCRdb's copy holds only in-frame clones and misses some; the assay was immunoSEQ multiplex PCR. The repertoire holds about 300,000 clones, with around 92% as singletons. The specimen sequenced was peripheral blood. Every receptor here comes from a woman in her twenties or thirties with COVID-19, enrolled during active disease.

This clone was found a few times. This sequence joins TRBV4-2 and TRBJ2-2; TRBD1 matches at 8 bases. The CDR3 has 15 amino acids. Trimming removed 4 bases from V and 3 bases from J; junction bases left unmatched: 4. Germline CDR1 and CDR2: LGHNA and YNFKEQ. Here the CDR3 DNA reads TGTGCCAGCAGCCCACTGGACAGGGACACCGGGGAGCTGTTTTTT. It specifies CASSPLDRDTGELFF.

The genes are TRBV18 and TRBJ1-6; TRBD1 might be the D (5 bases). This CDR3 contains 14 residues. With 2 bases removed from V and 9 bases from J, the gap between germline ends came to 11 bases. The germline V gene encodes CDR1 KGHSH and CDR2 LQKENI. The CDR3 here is CASSPIDGGSPLHF. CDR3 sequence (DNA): TGTGCCAGCTCACCAATCGACGGGGGTTCACCCCTCCACTTT.

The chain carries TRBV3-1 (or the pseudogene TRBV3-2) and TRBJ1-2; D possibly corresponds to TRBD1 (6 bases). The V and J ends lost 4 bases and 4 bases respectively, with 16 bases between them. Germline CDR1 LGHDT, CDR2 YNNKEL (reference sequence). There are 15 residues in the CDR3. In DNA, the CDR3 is TGTGCCAGCAGCCTCCCCGGGCAGGGGACCTATGGCTACACCTTC. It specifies CASSLPGQGTYGYTF.

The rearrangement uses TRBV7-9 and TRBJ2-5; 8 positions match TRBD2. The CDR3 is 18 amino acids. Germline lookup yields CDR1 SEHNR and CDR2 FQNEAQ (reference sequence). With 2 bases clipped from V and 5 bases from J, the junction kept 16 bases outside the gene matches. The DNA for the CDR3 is TGTGCCAGCAGCTTATTGGCCCTGGGCAGCGGGGGTGGGGAGACCCAGTACTTC. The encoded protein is CASSLLALGSGGGETQYF.

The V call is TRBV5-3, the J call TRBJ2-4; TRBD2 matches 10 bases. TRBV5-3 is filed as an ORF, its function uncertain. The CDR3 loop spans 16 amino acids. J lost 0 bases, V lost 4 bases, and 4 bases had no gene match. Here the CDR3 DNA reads TGTGCCAGAAGCCCCTTAGCGGGGGGAGCCAAAAACATTCAGTACTTC. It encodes CARSPLAGGAKNIQYF.

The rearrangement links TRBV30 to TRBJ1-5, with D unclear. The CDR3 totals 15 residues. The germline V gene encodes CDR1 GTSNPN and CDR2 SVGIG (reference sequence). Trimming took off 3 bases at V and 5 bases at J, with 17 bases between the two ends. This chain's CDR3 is CAWSANNGLDQPQHF. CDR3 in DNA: TGTGCCTGGAGCGCAAATAACGGACTCGATCAGCCCCAGCATTTT.

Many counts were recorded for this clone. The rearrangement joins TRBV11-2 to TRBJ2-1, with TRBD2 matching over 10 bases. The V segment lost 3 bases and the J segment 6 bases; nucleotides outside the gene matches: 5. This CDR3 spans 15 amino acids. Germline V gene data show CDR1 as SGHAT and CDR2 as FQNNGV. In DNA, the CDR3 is TGTGCCAGCAGCTTCGGGACTAGCGATATCAATGAGCAGTTCTTC. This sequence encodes CASSFGTSDINEQFF.

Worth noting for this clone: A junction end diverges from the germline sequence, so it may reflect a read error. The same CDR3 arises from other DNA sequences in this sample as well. The CDR3 here is CASSLGYRGGEQFF. The CDR3 coding sequence is TGTGCCAGTAGCTTAGGTTACAGGGGTGGTGAGCAGTTCTTC. V and J are TRBV7-9 and TRBJ2-1; 7 bases map to TRBD1. CDR3 size: 14 residues. Germline CDR1 SEHNR, CDR2 FQNEAQ (reference sequence).

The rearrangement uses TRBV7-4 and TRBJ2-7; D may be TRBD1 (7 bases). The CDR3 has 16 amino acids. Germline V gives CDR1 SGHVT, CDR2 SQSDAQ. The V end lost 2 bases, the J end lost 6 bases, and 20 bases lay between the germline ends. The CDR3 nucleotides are TGTGCCAGCAGCTTAACAGGGCTGGGACAGCGGGCCGAGCAGTACTTC. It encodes CASSLTGLGQRAEQYF. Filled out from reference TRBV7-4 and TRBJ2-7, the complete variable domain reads GAGVSQSPRYKVAKRGRDVALRCDSISGHVTLYWYRQTLGQGSEVLTYSQSDAQRDKSGRPSGRFSAERPERSVSTLKIQRTEQGDSAVYLCASSLTGLGQRAEQYFGPGTRLTVT.

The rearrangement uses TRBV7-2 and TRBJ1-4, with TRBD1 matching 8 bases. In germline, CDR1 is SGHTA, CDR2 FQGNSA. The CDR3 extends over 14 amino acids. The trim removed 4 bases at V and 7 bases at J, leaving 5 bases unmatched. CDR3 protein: CASSSQGGGEKLFF. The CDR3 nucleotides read TGTGCCAGCAGCTCACAGGGGGGGGGTGAAAAACTGTTTTTT. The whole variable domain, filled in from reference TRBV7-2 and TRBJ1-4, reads GAGVSQSPSNKVTEKGKDVELRCDPISGHTALYWYRQSLGQGLEFLIYFQGNSAPDKSGLPSDRFSAERTGGSVSTLTIQRTQQEDSAVYLCASSSQGGGEKLFFGSGTQLSVL.

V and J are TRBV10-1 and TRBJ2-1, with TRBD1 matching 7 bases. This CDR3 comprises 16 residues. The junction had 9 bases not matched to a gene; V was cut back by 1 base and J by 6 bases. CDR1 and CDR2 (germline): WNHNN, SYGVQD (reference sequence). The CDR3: CASSEWNRPGGNEQFF. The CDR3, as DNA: TGCGCCAGCAGTGAGTGGAATCGTCCAGGGGGCAATGAGCAGTTCTTC.

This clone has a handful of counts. The CDR3 loop reads CASSQDYQGLGYGYTF. The CDR3 DNA reads as TGCGCCAGCAGCCAAGACTATCAGGGGCTGGGCTATGGCTACACCTTC. The chain joins TRBV4-3 to TRBJ1-2; a possible D gene is TRBD1 (6 bases). V was trimmed by 0 bases and J by 4 bases, leaving 15 bases between them. Germline V gene lookup returns CDR1 LGHNA and CDR2 YSLEER. The CDR3 consists of 16 residues.

The CDR3 DNA sequence: TGTGCCAGCAAACTAGCGGGGCTAGCCAAAAACATTCAGTACTTC. Translated, it gives CASKLAGLAKNIQYF. The V and J genes are TRBV28 and TRBJ2-4; 10 positions match TRBD2. Trimming at V came to 7 bases and at J to 0 bases, leaving 3 bases not matched to a gene. The V gene's germline CDR1 is MDHEN and CDR2 SYDVKM. CDR3 length: 15 residues.